This T cell receptor beta chain was obtained from a study of T cells in Graves' hyperthyroidism and ophthalmopathy. The study, taken as a whole, reports: Ophthalmopathy stood apart from stable hyperthyroidism in a 13 V-J model. Most clonotypes expanded in the thyroid (above 0.001) were also present in blood.

On this clonotype: Its antigen is as yet unknown.

From RNA transcripts, TCR beta CDR3 regions were amplified. Using the HTBI primer set, a first-round RT-PCR was run on the TCR CDR3. Each CDR3 protein is one row after TCRdb ran MiXCR on the multiplex PCR reads. The table has about 600,000 distinct CDR3 sequences, approximately 15% seen once. V trimming: 5 bases; J trimming: 7 bases; junction bases outside the gene matches: 22. Germline V gene lookup returns CDR1 SGHTA and CDR2 FQGNSA. This CDR3 is 20 amino acids long. Not enrolled were patients with uncontrolled infection, other autoimmune disease, pregnancy or lactation. Clinicians diagnosed patients from clinical symptoms, serum thyroxine and TRAb, thyroid ultrasound and orbital computed tomography.

The sample taken for sequencing was blood. This receptor was taken from a woman aged 18-29 years with Graves' ophthalmopathy. V and J are TRBV7-2 and TRBJ2-2; TRBD1 aligns across 10 bases. CDR3 DNA: TGTGCCAGCAGCCCCTTTGTTATTGTAACGGACAGGGGGATAGTCGGGGAGCTGTTTTTT. Its translation: CASSPFVIVTDRGIVGELFF. The full variable domain, rest sourced from reference TRBV7-2 and TRBJ2-2, is GAGVSQSPSNKVTEKGKDVELRCDPISGHTALYWYRQSLGQGLEFLIYFQGNSAPDKSGLPSDRFSAERTGGSVSTLTIQRTQQEDSAVYLCASSPFVIVTDRGIVGELFFGEGSRLTVL.